Detailed here is one T cell receptor (beta chain). This record comes from a study of blood T cell repertoires in COVID-19. Germline assignment: CDR1 SNHLY and CDR2 FYNNEI. V lost 5 bases to trimming and J lost 3 bases, with 14 bases between them. This CDR3 has 15 residues. This table comes from immunoSEQ multiplex PCR, and its TCRdb copy is limited to in-frame clones, with some not included. Altogether hundreds of thousands of clones are present, around 87% being singletons, with the ten largest covering roughly 1%. The receptor was derived from a young man who had recovered from COVID-19. The gene calls are TRBV2 and TRBJ1-3, with D maybe TRBD1 (6 bases). Material: PBMCs or T cells enriched from blood (not recorded which). The CDR3 DNA is TGTGCCAGCAGTCTCCGGACAGACAATGGAAACACCATATATTTT. Translated: CASSLRTDNGNTIYF. Complete variable domain (other parts from reference TRBV2 and TRBJ1-3): EPEVTQTPSHQVTQMGQEVILRCVPISNHLYFYWYRQILGQKVEFLVSFYNNEISEKSEIFDDQFSVERPDGSNFTLKIRSTKLEDSAMYFCASSLRTDNGNTIYFGEGSWLTVV.